This TCR beta chain derives from a study of control samples from healthy donors and cancer patients. The table came from immunoSEQ multiplex PCR; TCRdb's copy has only in-frame clones and leaves some out. The sample lists about 170,000 clones; about 90% were seen once. Per germline, CDR1 LNHDA and CDR2 SQIVND (reference sequence). V was clipped by 0 bases and J by 3 bases, with 12 bases between them. CDR3 size: 16 residues. Sequenced input: blood. The source is a woman between 40 and 55 years old in good health. This chain uses TRBV19 with TRBJ1-5; D ambiguous. This CDR3 is CASSIDLEGPNQPQHF. The CDR3 coding sequence is TGTGCCAGTAGTATAGATCTGGAAGGACCCAATCAGCCCCAGCATTTT.